This TCR beta chain is drawn from a study of blood T cell repertoires in COVID-19. For the study at large: The United States, Italy and Spain provided the acute and convalescent COVID-19 samples. T cells, B-cell-depleted T cells, or PBMCs provided the cDNA or gDNA that served as material.

This CDR3 comprises 16 residues. Trimming removed 3 bases from V and 4 bases from J, with 19 bases in between. In the original analysis: Reference gene primer amplification gave estimated nucleated cell counts. Clones were read by immunoSEQ multiplex PCR, and TCRdb kept only the in-frame ones, dropping some. The V and J calls and clone size come from that table; D and trimming were worked out from the DNA. The table lists roughly 85,000 clones, 86% of them singletons. The rearrangement joins TRBV23-1 to TRBJ2-7; D is possibly TRBD2 (5 bases). TRBV23-1 is flagged as an ORF with uncertain function. Sequenced material: peripheral blood. The receptor was derived from a man over 45 with active or convalescent COVID-19. The DNA for the CDR3 is TGCGCCAGCAGTCATAGTCTCGGCGGGCCTTCTTACGAGCAGTACTTC. This gives the protein CASSHSLGGPSYEQYF.